What follows are 5 T cell receptor beta chains derived from one specimen sequenced in a study of human T cells and chemical hapten exposure. Each CDR3 protein gets one entry after TCRdb re-called the RACE reads with MiXCR. This table has 250,000 to 300,000 distinct CDR3 sequences, 7.5% to 9% appearing once. Time point noted: pre-sensitization, week 0. Treatment specified: therapeutic diphenylcyclopropenone sensitization with weekly scalp DPC. Sequences were derived from whole blood, sampled in connection with sensitization to the hapten diphenylcyclopropenone (DPC). These receptors were obtained from a man aged 18 to 35 with alopecia areata. Some clones in this sample may be carry-over from other donors' samples.

This clonotype came up many times. CDR3 residues: CASSLNTVQTGNTIYF. DNA for the CDR3: TGTGCCAGCAGCTTAAATACGGTACAAACTGGAAACACCATATATTTT. The rearrangement uses TRBV7-3 and TRBJ1-3; the D is unclear. V lost 1 base and J lost 2, with 12 bases in between. Germline CDR1 SGHTA, CDR2 FQGTGA. There are 16 residues in the CDR3.

The chain employs TRBV6-2 or TRBV6-3 and TRBJ2-1; 10 bases line up with TRBD2. The CDR3 runs to 16 residues. Per germline, CDR1 MNHEY and CDR2 SVGEGT. V lost 6 bases, J lost 8 bases, and 13 bases stayed unmatched. The CDR3: CASSYIAGGALDEQFF. CDR3 DNA sequence: TGTGCCAGCAGCTATATAGCGGGGGGAGCCTTAGATGAGCAGTTCTTC.

The chain has TRBV5-1 and TRBJ1-4, with TRBD1 matching 10 bases. The ends lost 4 bases at V and 6 bases at J; junction bases unmatched: 6. The length of the CDR3 is 15 residues. CDR1 is SGHRS and CDR2 is YFSETQ in the germline V gene. The CDR3: CASSARTGGDEKLFF. CDR3 bases: TGCGCCAGCAGCGCGCGGACAGGGGGTGATGAAAAACTGTTTTTT.

This clonotype was found a few times. The chain combines TRBV9 with TRBJ2-3; 11 bases fit TRBD2. The length of the CDR3 is 19 residues. The germline CDR1 and CDR2 sequences are SGDLS and YYNGEE. V shed 0 bases, J shed 5 bases, and the junction held 14 bases outside the gene matches. CDR3 region: CASSVEPSGGLGRRDTQYF. The CDR3 nucleotides are TGTGCCAGCAGCGTAGAACCTAGCGGGGGGCTAGGCCGGAGAGATACGCAGTATTTT.

This clonotype was counted ten times or more. V and J are TRBV9 and TRBJ1-1; no firm D call. Germline V gene sequence: CDR1 SGDLS, CDR2 YYNGEE. The V gene lost 2 bases and the J gene lost 3 bases, with 8 bases spanning the gap. The CDR3 totals 13 residues. This CDR3 is CASSVLPHTEAFF. CDR3 bases: TGTGCCAGCAGCGTTCTGCCTCACACTGAAGCTTTCTTT.